One sample yielded the 28 T cell receptor beta chains listed below, sequenced in a study of CD8 T cells in ankylosing spondylitis. TCRdb itself ran the 5' RACE reads through MiXCR, one entry per CDR3 protein. This sample has 100,000 to 150,000 distinct CDR3 sequences, with about 6.4% found just once. Sequences were obtained from blood, either unsorted or a sorted T cell fraction (not recorded which). Every receptor here comes from a male donor with ankylosing spondylitis or in good health (not recorded which).

This clonotype was detected many times. A junction end diverges from the germline sequence, so it may reflect a read error. Here the CDR3 reads CASRESSGRNNEQSF. The CDR3 DNA reads TGTGCCAGCAGGGAAAGTAGCGGGAGAAACAATGAGCAGTCCTTC. This chain links TRBV3-1 with TRBJ2-1, with TRBD2 matching 9 bases. CDR3 length: 15 residues. Germline assignment: CDR1 LGHDT and CDR2 YNNKEL (reference sequence).

There are many counts of this clonotype. The chain uses TRBV20-1 and TRBJ1-4, with D perhaps matching TRBD1 (5 bases). From germline, CDR1 is DFQATT and CDR2 SNEGSKA (reference sequence). Trimming shortened V by 2 bases and J by 5 bases, and 12 bases separated the two germline ends. This CDR3 region has 14 residues. The CDR3 DNA reads as TGCAGTGCTAGACACGGGGGGGGAAATGAAAAACTGTTTTTT. This gives the protein CSARHGGGNEKLFF.

This clonotype has ten or more counts. V gene TRBV14 combines with J gene TRBJ2-3; no reliable D call. The CDR3 length is 16 residues. V lost 1 base and J lost 0, with 11 bases in between. Looked up from germline, CDR1 is SGHDN and CDR2 is FVKESK. CDR3 loop: CASSQAWAPSTDTQYF. In nucleotides, the CDR3 is TGTGCCAGCAGCCAAGCGTGGGCACCCAGCACAGATACGCAGTATTTT. Looking up the rest from reference TRBV14 and TRBJ2-3 gives the full variable domain: EAGVTQFPSHSVIEKGQTVTLRCDPISGHDNLYWYRRVMGKEIKFLLHFVKESKQDESGMPNNRFLAERTGGTYSTLKVQPAELEDSGVYFCASSQAWAPSTDTQYFGPGTRLTVL.

This clonotype was counted many times. This chain joins TRBV11-2 and TRBJ2-4; 13 nucleotides match TRBD2. The CDR3 is 18 residues long. In germline, CDR1 is SGHAT, CDR2 FQNNGV. The V segment lost 4 bases and the J segment 1 base; nucleotides outside the gene matches: 7. CDR3 residues: CASSSRTSGSIAKNIQYF. As DNA, the CDR3 is TGTGCCAGCAGCTCTAGGACTAGCGGGAGTATCGCCAAAAACATTCAGTACTTC. Using reference TRBV11-2 and TRBJ2-4 for the parts outside the CDR3, the full variable domain is EAGVAQSPRYKIIEKRQSVAFWCNPISGHATLYWYQQILGQGPKLLIQFQNNGVVDDSQLPKDRFSAERLKGVDSTLKIQPAKLEDSAVYLCASSSRTSGSIAKNIQYFGAGTRLSVL.

The chain combines TRBV6-6 with TRBJ2-3; maybe TRBD2 (5 bases). Germline V CDR1 and CDR2: MNHNY, SVGAGI (reference sequence). The V end was cut by 5 bases, the J end by 10 bases, with 10 bases between. The CDR3 length is 11 residues. CDR3 in DNA: TGTGCCAGCAGTCCTGCGGGCCCGCAGTATTTT. Its translation: CASSPAGPQYF.

This chain connects TRBV7-2 to TRBJ1-1, with 10 nucleotides matching TRBD1. There are 16 residues in the CDR3. Losses at the gene ends were 0 bases for V and 6 bases for J; bases not matched to a gene: 7. Germline CDR1 SGHTA, CDR2 FQGNSA. The CDR3 sequence is CASSLAPPGQGSEAFF. CDR3 coding DNA: TGTGCCAGCAGCTTAGCGCCCCCGGGACAGGGGTCTGAAGCTTTCTTT.

This clonotype was seen at least ten times. This rearrangement joins TRBV15 to TRBJ1-2; tentatively, D is TRBD1 (6 bases). V was shortened by 4 bases and J by 3 bases, with 12 bases between the two germline ends. The CDR3 sequence is 14 residues long. Per germline, CDR1 LNHNV and CDR2 YYDKDF (reference sequence). In DNA, the CDR3 is TGTGCCACCAGCACCGAGCGACAGGACTATGGCTACACCTTC. Its protein is CATSTERQDYGYTF.

Ten or more counts support this clonotype. The chain couples TRBV3-1 to TRBJ1-6; 11 bases are shared with TRBD1. The V and J ends lost 3 bases and 6 bases, in that order; junction bases with no gene match: 10. CDR3 length: 18 residues. Germline CDR1 reads LGHDT; CDR2 reads YNNKEL (reference sequence). The CDR3 loop is CASSQAGQGASRNSPLHF. CDR3 in DNA: TGTGCCAGCAGCCAGGCAGGACAGGGGGCCTCTCGTAATTCACCCCTCCACTTT.

This clonotype was picked up many times. The CDR3 reads CASSPPKTEAFF. CDR3 sequence (DNA): TGTGCCAGCTCACCACCAAAGACTGAAGCTTTCTTT. The chain links TRBV18 to TRBJ1-1; D call uncertain. The CDR3 is made up of 12 amino acids. Germline V CDR1 and CDR2: KGHSH, LQKENI. V lost 0 bases and J 5 bases, leaving 4 bases between the germline ends.

This clonotype was picked up many times. This chain uses TRBV20-1 with TRBJ1-2, with D perhaps TRBD1 (6 bases). This CDR3 is 13 amino acids long. V was trimmed by 1 base and J by 8 bases, leaving 14 bases between them. Germline V gives CDR1 DFQATT, CDR2 SNEGSKA (reference sequence). This CDR3 is CSARASDGGGYTF. The CDR3 DNA is TGCAGTGCTAGAGCTTCTGATGGGGGCGGCTACACCTTC.

This clonotype was picked up a small number of times. The rearrangement uses TRBV6-5 and TRBJ1-1; D is possibly TRBD1 (5 bases). CDR1 is MNHEY and CDR2 is SVGAGI in the germline V gene. The CDR3 extends over 12 amino acids. Between the trimmed V and J ends, which lost 6 bases and 3 bases, there was a span of 8 bases. The CDR3 DNA follows: TGTGCCAGCAGGGGGGATTACACTGAAGCTTTCTTT. This sequence encodes CASRGDYTEAFF.

This clonotype showed up many times. The V gene is TRBV3-1, the J gene TRBJ2-3; D tentatively fits TRBD1 or TRBD2 (5 bases each). Germline lookup yields CDR1 LGHDT and CDR2 YNNKEL (reference sequence). V lost 1 base and J lost 1, with 18 bases in between. The CDR3 totals 18 residues. This CDR3 reads CASSQVERGTEGTDTQYF. The CDR3 region has the DNA TGTGCCAGCAGCCAAGTCGAAAGAGGGACGGAGGGCACAGATACGCAGTATTTT.

This clonotype was counted many times. In DNA, the CDR3 is TGTGCCAGCAGCCACCCGGGACAGGGGGGTAACCAAGAGACCCAGTACTTC. This translates into CASSHPGQGGNQETQYF. The chain combines TRBV5-5 with TRBJ2-5, with 11 bases identical to TRBD1. V was clipped by 4 bases and J by 0 bases; unmatched bases: 8. The germline gives CDR1 SGHKS, CDR2 YYEKEE (reference sequence). The CDR3 is 17 residues long.

J is TRBJ2-5 and V is TRBV5-1; D assignment may be TRBD1 or TRBD2 (6 bases each). Germline CDR1 SGHRS, CDR2 YFSETQ. This CDR3 comprises 16 residues. V was trimmed by 0 bases and J by 2 bases, leaving 14 bases between them. The CDR3 loop is CASSLGPGAAQETQYF. CDR3 sequence (DNA): TGCGCCAGCAGCTTGGGTCCGGGGGCGGCTCAAGAGACCCAGTACTTC.

In its sample, this clonotype was seen many times. This rearrangement joins TRBV7-2 to TRBJ2-7, with TRBD1 identical over 8 bases. V trimming: 6 bases; J trimming: 3 bases; junction bases outside the gene matches: 10. The CDR3 extends over 15 amino acids. Germline V gene lookup returns CDR1 SGHTA and CDR2 FQGNSA. The chain's CDR3 is CASRQGQGGFYEQYF. CDR3 bases: TGTGCCAGCAGACAAGGACAGGGCGGGTTCTACGAGCAGTACTTC.

The sample holds many counts of this clonotype. The rearrangement uses TRBV12-3 or TRBV12-4 and TRBJ1-6; TRBD1 is a possible D gene (6 bases). V dropped 6 bases and J dropped 4 bases, with 13 bases sitting between them. The CDR3 runs to 15 residues. The CDR3 DNA follows: TGTGCCAGCAGCCCATCCGGACAGTATAATTCACCCCTCCACTTT. Residues: CASSPSGQYNSPLHF.

This clonotype was seen ten or more times. This chain connects TRBV6-5 to TRBJ2-7; D unresolved. CDR3 length: 14 amino acids. V lost 0 bases to trimming and J lost 3 bases, with 9 bases between them. Germline CDR1 reads MNHEY; CDR2 reads SVGAGI. CDR3 DNA sequence: TGTGCCAGCAGTTACTCAGAACAGTTCTACGAGCAGTACTTC. Protein product: CASSYSEQFYEQYF.

V and J are TRBV5-6 and TRBJ2-5; 10 bases align to TRBD2. CDR3 length: 15 amino acids. With V trimmed by 2 bases and J by 1 base, 2 bases remained unmatched. Per the germline V gene, CDR1 is SGHDT and CDR2 is YYEEEE. The CDR3: CASSFLAGAQETQYF. CDR3 in DNA: TGTGCCAGCAGCTTCCTAGCGGGGGCCCAAGAGACCCAGTACTTC.

This clonotype has at least ten counts. CDR3 loop: CASSRDQASDTQYF. CDR3 nucleotide sequence: TGCGCCAGCAGCCGTGACCAAGCCTCAGATACGCAGTATTTT. The chain combines TRBV5-1 with TRBJ2-3; D uncertain. The CDR3 has 14 residues. Germline V gene data show CDR1 as SGHRS and CDR2 as YFSETQ. V was trimmed by 4 bases and J by 4 bases, leaving 13 bases between them.

This clonotype has a count of ten or more. The chain is built from TRBV20-1 and TRBJ2-7; D is perhaps TRBD1 (7 bases). Germline CDR1 is DFQATT and CDR2 is SNEGSKA (reference sequence). V was trimmed by 6 bases and J by 6 bases, leaving 15 bases between them. The CDR3 runs to 12 residues. In DNA form, the CDR3 reads TGCAGTGCCGCGGACAGGAGGGGCGAGCAGTACTTC. Protein product: CSAADRRGEQYF.

This clonotype was seen many times. This sequence joins TRBV30 and TRBJ2-7; D unresolved. There are 14 residues in the CDR3. Deletions cut 0 bases from V and 2 bases from J, with 11 bases between. Germline V gives CDR1 GTSNPN, CDR2 SVGIG (reference sequence). CDR3 amino acids: CAWSVRWVPYEQYF. CDR3 in DNA: TGTGCCTGGAGTGTACGTTGGGTCCCCTACGAGCAGTACTTC.

Many counts were recorded for this clonotype. V and J are TRBV11-1 and TRBJ2-1; the D call may be TRBD1 or TRBD2 (5 bases each). The germline V gene encodes CDR1 SGHAT and CDR2 FQDESV (reference sequence). V shed 5 bases and J shed 1 base, with 21 bases lying between them. The CDR3 length is 18 residues. The DNA of the CDR3 is TGTGCCAGCAGCGCCACCCCTGCAGGGAGCTTTTCCTACAATGAGCAGTTCTTC. Its translation: CASSATPAGSFSYNEQFF.

This clonotype was counted many times. V and J are TRBV7-2 and TRBJ2-5, with 7 bases lining up with TRBD1. Germline V gene sequence: CDR1 SGHTA, CDR2 FQGNSA. With 5 bases clipped from V and 4 bases from J, the junction kept 4 bases outside the gene matches. The CDR3 totals 13 residues. The CDR3 bases are TGTGCCAGCAGCCTCGGGACAGCAGAGACCCAGTACTTC. Translation gives CASSLGTAETQYF.

This clonotype was observed many times. This chain connects TRBV29-1 to TRBJ2-4; tentative D call: TRBD2 (5 bases). The ends were cut back, 1 base at V and 12 bases at J, with 13 bases in the middle. CDR3 size: 12 residues. CDR1 and CDR2 from the germline V gene are SQVTM and ANQGSEA. The CDR3 DNA reads TGCAGCGTTGAAGGCCGAGGGTGGGGTCAGTACTTC. Amino acid sequence: CSVEGRGWGQYF.

This clonotype was observed many times. The rearrangement links TRBV29-1 to TRBJ2-5, with 9 bases fitting TRBD2. V shed 2 bases and J 3 bases; nucleotides not matched to a gene: 4. The V gene's germline CDR1 is SQVTM and CDR2 ANQGSEA. This CDR3 has 14 amino acids. CDR3 sequence (DNA): TGCAGCGTTGAATTGGCTAGCGGGGAAGAGACCCAGTACTTC. The encoded protein is CSVELASGEETQYF.

This clonotype was seen repeatedly, ten times or more. The CDR3, as DNA: TGCAGTGCTAGTTTGACGGGGGCGGCCAAAAACATTCAGTACTTC. This encodes CSASLTGAAKNIQYF. The gene calls are TRBV20-1 and TRBJ2-4; D is tentatively TRBD1 or TRBD2 (6 bases each). V shed 3 bases and J shed 1 base, with 13 bases lying between them. The germline gives CDR1 DFQATT, CDR2 SNEGSKA (reference sequence). The CDR3 has 15 residues.

This clonotype was seen more than once but under ten times. The chain uses TRBV5-1 and TRBJ1-5; a possible D gene is TRBD1 (5 bases). The CDR3 length is 15 residues. Germline V gene lookup returns CDR1 SGHRS and CDR2 YFSETQ. Trimming removed 4 bases from V and 2 bases from J, with 13 bases in between. The CDR3 is CASSLGDGGNQPQHF. CDR3 bases: TGCGCCAGCAGCCTGGGGGATGGGGGCAATCAGCCCCAGCATTTT.

This clonotype appeared many times. V and J are TRBV5-1 and TRBJ2-5, with 10 bases lining up with TRBD2. The CDR3 totals 16 residues. Trimming at V came to 4 bases and at J to 5 bases, leaving 11 bases not matched to a gene. CDR1 SGHRS and CDR2 YFSETQ come from the germline V gene. CDR3 DNA sequence: TGCGCCAGCAGCCCTGGAAGCGGGGGGGCCGGGGAGACCCAGTACTTC. It yields the protein CASSPGSGGAGETQYF.